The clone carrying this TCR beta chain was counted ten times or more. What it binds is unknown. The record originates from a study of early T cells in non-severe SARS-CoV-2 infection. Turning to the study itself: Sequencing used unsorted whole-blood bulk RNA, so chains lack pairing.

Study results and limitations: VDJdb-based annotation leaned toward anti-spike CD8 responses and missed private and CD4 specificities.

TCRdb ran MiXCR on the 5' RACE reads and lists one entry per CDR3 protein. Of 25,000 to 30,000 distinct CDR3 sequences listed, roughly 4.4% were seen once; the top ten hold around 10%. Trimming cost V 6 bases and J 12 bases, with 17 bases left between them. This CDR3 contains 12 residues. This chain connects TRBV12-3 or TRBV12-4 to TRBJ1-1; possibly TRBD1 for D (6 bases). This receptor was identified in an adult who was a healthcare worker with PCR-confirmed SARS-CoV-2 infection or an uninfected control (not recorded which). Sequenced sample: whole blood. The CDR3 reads CASRRGTGLTFF. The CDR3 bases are TGTGCCAGCAGACGTGGTACAGGGTTGACTTTCTTT.